A selection of T cell receptor beta chains follows, all from one sample in a study of blood T cell repertoires in COVID-19. Using immunoSEQ multiplex PCR, the repertoire was profiled, and TCRdb retains in-frame clones only, with some absent. The sample consists of under 200,000 clones, 85% to 90% of them appearing once. Sequencing was carried out using peripheral blood. These TCRs come from a man between 18 and 35 years old with active or convalescent COVID-19. Each CDR3 is given with its conserved first and last residue. Fields, in order: clone size, V gene, J gene, D gene, CDR3 DNA, CDR3 protein. D genes are given only for firm matches. Clone sizes are given selectively: once, few, many, or a class where the clone is expanded.

size: -; V: TRBV29-1; J: TRBJ2-4; D: TRBD1; DNA: TGCAGCGCACACGGGACAGCCCTAGCCAAAAACATTCAGTACTTC; CDR3: CSAHGTALAKNIQYF
size: -; V: TRBV2; J: TRBJ1-2; D: TRBD1; DNA: TGTGCCAGCAGACCCGGGACAGGGGGCGGCTACACCTTC; CDR3: CASRPGTGGGYTF
size: -; V: TRBV30; J: TRBJ2-1; D: TRBD1; DNA: TGTGCCTGGAGCACGACAGGGGGCTCCTACAATGAGCAGTTCTTC; CDR3: CAWSTTGGSYNEQFF
size: -; V: TRBV27; J: TRBJ1-5; D: TRBD1; DNA: TGTGCCAGCGGACGACAGGGGAATCAGCCCCAGCATTTT; CDR3: CASGRQGNQPQHF
size: once; V: TRBV29-1; J: TRBJ1-5; D: -; DNA: TGCAGCGTGGCGGACGGGGTTCTCGGCAATCAGCCCCAGCATTTT; CDR3: CSVADGVLGNQPQHF
size: -; V: TRBV6-5; J: TRBJ2-7; D: -; DNA: TGTGCCAGCAGGGTGGGCCTCACATCCAACGAGCAGTACTTC; CDR3: CASRVGLTSNEQYF
size: -; V: TRBV29-1; J: TRBJ2-5; D: TRBD2; DNA: TGCAGCCTCAGATACCTGGGAGGGGAGACCCAGTACTTC; CDR3: CSLRYLGGETQYF
size: -; V: TRBV6-6; J: TRBJ1-4; D: TRBD1; DNA: TGTGCCAGCAGCGACAGGGGGCGGGGACGGGAAAAACTGTTTTTT; CDR3: CASSDRGRGREKLFF
size: few; V: TRBV29-1; J: TRBJ2-1; D: TRBD1; DNA: TGCAGCGTTGGGGGACAGGACTACAATGAGCAGTTCTTC; CDR3: CSVGGQDYNEQFF
size: -; V: TRBV18; J: TRBJ1-2; D: -; DNA: TGTGCCAGCTCACCTAGCAACTATGGCTACACCTTC; CDR3: CASSPSNYGYTF
size: -; V: TRBV27; J: TRBJ2-2; D: -; DNA: TGTGCCAGCAGGGAAGCGAGGAACACCGGGGAGCTGTTTTTT; CDR3: CASREARNTGELFF
size: once; V: TRBV18; J: TRBJ1-1; D: TRBD1; DNA: TGTGCCAGCTCATCCGACAGGGCGAACACTGAAGCTTTCTTT; CDR3: CASSSDRANTEAFF
size: -; V: TRBV25-1; J: TRBJ2-5; D: -; DNA: TGTGCCAGCAGTGGCCTACAGGGAATAGAGACCCAGTACTTC; CDR3: CASSGLQGIETQYF
size: -; V: TRBV5-6; J: TRBJ1-6; D: -; DNA: TGTGCCAGCAGCATTGAACAGGGAAGAAACTATAATTCACCCCTCCACTTT; CDR3: CASSIEQGRNYNSPLHF
size: -; V: TRBV27; J: TRBJ2-3; D: -; DNA: TGTGCCAGCAGTTACGACAGACACTCGGCCATCACAGATACGCAGTATTTT; CDR3: CASSYDRHSAITDTQYF
size: -; V: TRBV14; J: TRBJ1-3; D: -; DNA: TGTGCCAGCAGCCAAGATGGGTGGAGCTCTGGAAACACCATATATTTT; CDR3: CASSQDGWSSGNTIYF
size: -; V: TRBV20-1; J: TRBJ2-3; D: -; DNA: TGCAGTGCTAGTTCGCGGGTTAACTGGGCAGATACGCAGTATTTT; CDR3: CSASSRVNWADTQYF
size: -; V: TRBV21-1; J: TRBJ2-7; D: -; DNA: TGTGCCAGCATATATTCTAGGCAACCCTACGAGCAGTACTTC; CDR3: CASIYSRQPYEQYF
size: -; V: TRBV28; J: TRBJ1-5; D: -; DNA: TGTGCCAGCAGTCCTACAGGGTTGGGCAATCAGCCCCAGCATTTT; CDR3: CASSPTGLGNQPQHF
size: -; V: TRBV7-2; J: TRBJ1-4; D: -; DNA: TGTGCCAGCAGCTTGAGGGCAACTAATGAAAAACTGTTTTTT; CDR3: CASSLRATNEKLFF
size: once; V: TRBV4-1; J: TRBJ2-7; D: -; DNA: TGCGCCAGCAGCCAAGATCGGGGGTCTGGATACGAGCAGTACTTC; CDR3: CASSQDRGSGYEQYF
size: -; V: TRBV2; J: TRBJ2-1; D: -; DNA: TGTGCCAGCAGTCTCGGGACTGGAACCTACAATGAGCAGTTCTTC; CDR3: CASSLGTGTYNEQFF
size: -; V: TRBV10-3; J: TRBJ1-1; D: TRBD1; DNA: TGTGCCATCAGTGAGAGCTGGGGGACAGGTGAAGCTTTCTTT; CDR3: CAISESWGTGEAFF
size: -; V: TRBV2; J: TRBJ1-1; D: -; DNA: TGTGCCAGCACGATGAGGACAGACCTAGGCACTGAAGCTTTCTTT; CDR3: CASTMRTDLGTEAFF
size: -; V: TRBV28; J: TRBJ2-7; D: TRBD2; DNA: TGTGCCAGCAGTCCACTAACTAGCGGACTTCACTTC; CDR3: CASSPLTSGLHF
size: once; V: TRBV9; J: TRBJ2-4; D: TRBD2; DNA: TGTGCCAGCAGCCTAGCGGGAGGGGATGGCAAAAACATTCAGTACTTC; CDR3: CASSLAGGDGKNIQYF
size: -; V: TRBV7-9; J: TRBJ2-3; D: TRBD1; DNA: TGTGCCAGCAGCCCGCTGACAGGGAAAGGGGCAGATACGCAGTATTTT; CDR3: CASSPLTGKGADTQYF
size: -; V: TRBV2; J: TRBJ2-1; D: TRBD1; DNA: TGTGCCAGCAGGAGACGGACAGGGATTTACAATGAGCAGTTCTTC; CDR3: CASRRRTGIYNEQFF
size: -; V: TRBV7-9; J: TRBJ2-5; D: TRBD1; DNA: TGTGCCAGCAGCTTATTATCTGGGACAGGGGAGACCCAGTACTTC; CDR3: CASSLLSGTGETQYF
size: -; V: TRBV18; J: TRBJ1-2; D: TRBD1; DNA: TGTGCCAGCTCATACAAGACAGGGGTAATCGGCTATGGCTACACCTTC; CDR3: CASSYKTGVIGYGYTF
size: -; V: TRBV29-1; J: TRBJ2-1; D: TRBD2; DNA: TGCAGCGTTATTAGCGGGAGTGGTGGCTACAATGAGCAGTTCTTC; CDR3: CSVISGSGGYNEQFF
size: -; V: TRBV5-6; J: TRBJ1-1; D: -; DNA: TGTGCCAGCGAAGGGGGCACTGAAGCTTTCTTT; CDR3: CASEGGTEAFF
size: -; V: TRBV6-6; J: TRBJ2-3; D: -; DNA: TGTGCCAGCACTCACCGGGGGAGTACAGATACGCAGTATTTT; CDR3: CASTHRGSTDTQYF
size: once; V: TRBV5-6; J: TRBJ1-1; D: -; DNA: TGTGCCAGCAGCTTTGCCGGGACATACGAAGTTACTGAAGCTTTCTTT; CDR3: CASSFAGTYEVTEAFF
size: few; V: TRBV5-6; J: TRBJ1-6; D: TRBD1; DNA: TGTGCCAGCAGCTTGAACCCCTCGGGACAGCTTTCCTCACCCCTCCACTTT; CDR3: CASSLNPSGQLSSPLHF
size: -; V: TRBV11-2; J: TRBJ2-1; D: TRBD2; DNA: TGTGCCAGCAGCTTTTCTAGCGGGGGAATAGATGAGCAGTTCTTC; CDR3: CASSFSSGGIDEQFF
size: -; V: TRBV16; J: TRBJ1-6; D: -; DNA: TGTGCCAGCAGCCAATATAGTCTCGGTAATTCACCCCTCCACTTT; CDR3: CASSQYSLGNSPLHF
size: -; V: TRBV5-4; J: TRBJ1-1; D: -; DNA: TGTGCCAGCAGCTTGGTGGGGGCCCTGAACACTGAAGCTTTCTTT; CDR3: CASSLVGALNTEAFF
size: -; V: TRBV7-6; J: TRBJ2-1; D: TRBD2; DNA: TGTGCCAGCAGCTTAGTTTTAGCGGGAGGGGCTGGTGATGAGCAGTTCTTC; CDR3: CASSLVLAGGAGDEQFF
size: -; V: TRBV7-3; J: TRBJ1-1; D: TRBD1; DNA: TGTGCCAGCAGCAGGACAGGGGGGAACACTGAAGCTTTCTTT; CDR3: CASSRTGGNTEAFF
size: -; V: TRBV2; J: TRBJ1-5; D: TRBD1; DNA: TGTGCCAGCCAAAAGACAGGGGTAATGGATCAGCCCCAGCATTTT; CDR3: CASQKTGVMDQPQHF
size: -; V: TRBV4-1; J: TRBJ1-3; D: -; DNA: TGCGCCAGCAGCCAAGAAAACCAGAGGGGGAACACCATATATTTT; CDR3: CASSQENQRGNTIYF
size: -; V: TRBV5-5; J: TRBJ2-7; D: -; DNA: TGTGCCAGCAGCTTGGGTACAGCTTCCTACGAGCAGTACTTC; CDR3: CASSLGTASYEQYF
size: -; V: TRBV5-1; J: TRBJ2-6; D: -; DNA: TGCGCCAGCAGCCCGGGAGTAGGCTCTGGGGCCAACGTCCTGACTTTC; CDR3: CASSPGVGSGANVLTF
size: few; V: TRBV4-1; J: TRBJ2-7; D: -; DNA: TGCGCCAGCAGCTTCAGGGACTTCTGGAGTGGGAACTACGAGCAGTACTTC; CDR3: CASSFRDFWSGNYEQYF
size: -; V: TRBV5-6; J: TRBJ2-7; D: TRBD2; DNA: TGTGCCAGCAGATTACTAGCGGGAGGTTCCTACGAGCAGTACTTC; CDR3: CASRLLAGGSYEQYF
size: -; V: TRBV7-9; J: TRBJ1-1; D: -; DNA: TGTGCCAGCAGCTCAGGTACGACGGTACCCATGAACACTGAAGCTTTCTTT; CDR3: CASSSGTTVPMNTEAFF
size: once; V: TRBV29-1; J: TRBJ2-2; D: -; DNA: TGCAGCGTCCTAGGGGCGGTCGCAGGCACCGGGGAGCTGTTTTTT; CDR3: CSVLGAVAGTGELFF
size: -; V: TRBV13; J: TRBJ2-4; D: TRBD1; DNA: TGTGCCAGCAGCCCTATTCAGGGGGCAGGCATTCAGTACTTC; CDR3: CASSPIQGAGIQYF
size: -; V: TRBV14; J: TRBJ2-3; D: -; DNA: TGTGCCAGCAGCCTAGACAGTGATACGCAGTATTTT; CDR3: CASSLDSDTQYF